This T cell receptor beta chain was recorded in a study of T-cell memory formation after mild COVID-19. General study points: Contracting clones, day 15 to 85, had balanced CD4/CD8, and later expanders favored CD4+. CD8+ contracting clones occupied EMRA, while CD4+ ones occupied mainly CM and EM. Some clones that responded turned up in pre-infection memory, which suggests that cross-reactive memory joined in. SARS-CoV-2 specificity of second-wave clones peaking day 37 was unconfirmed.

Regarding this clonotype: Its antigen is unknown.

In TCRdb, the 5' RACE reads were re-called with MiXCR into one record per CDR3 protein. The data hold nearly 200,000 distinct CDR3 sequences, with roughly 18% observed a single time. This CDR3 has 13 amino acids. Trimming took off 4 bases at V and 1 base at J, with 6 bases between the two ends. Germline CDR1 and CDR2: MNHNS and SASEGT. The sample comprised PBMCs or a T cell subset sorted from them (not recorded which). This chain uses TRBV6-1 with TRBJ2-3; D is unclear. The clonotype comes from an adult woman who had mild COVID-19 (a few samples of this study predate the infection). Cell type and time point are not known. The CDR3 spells CASSARRTDTQYF. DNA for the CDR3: TGTGCCAGCAGTGCCCGGCGCACAGATACGCAGTATTTT.